These 27 T cell receptor beta chains were all obtained from the same sample, sequenced in a study of T cells in Graves' hyperthyroidism and ophthalmopathy. TCR beta CDR3 sequences were amplified from RNA transcripts. The HTBI set primed first-round TCR CDR3 RT-PCR. TCRdb reprocessed the multiplex PCR reads via MiXCR and lists one record per CDR3 protein. The profile shows 90,000 to 120,000 distinct CDR3 sequences, roughly 15% of them singletons. The sequenced sample consisted of blood. Receptor source: a woman aged 50 to 65 with Graves' hyperthyroidism.

At least ten counts were recorded for this clonotype. V is TRBV9 and J is TRBJ2-1, with a weak D call TRBD2 (6 bases). CDR3 length equals 17 residues. Germline CDR1 reads SGDLS; CDR2 reads YYNGEE. The V gene lost 3 bases and the J gene lost 6 bases, with 22 bases spanning the gap. The CDR3 nucleotides read TGTGCCAGCAGCGCAACCACCGGGACTCCGCTCGTCAATGAGCAGTTCTTC. The encoded protein is CASSATTGTPLVNEQFF.

This clonotype was counted ten times or more. This sequence joins TRBV20-1 and TRBJ1-6; 7 bases line up with TRBD1. Germline CDR1 reads DFQATT; CDR2 reads SNEGSKA (reference sequence). The CDR3 spans 15 residues. J gave up 3 bases and V 7 bases, and 9 bases lay outside the gene matches. This CDR3 reads CSVRDSYFYNSPLHF. Written as DNA, the CDR3 is TGCAGTGTGAGGGACAGCTACTTCTATAATTCACCCCTCCACTTT.

This clonotype was observed a few times. The chain uses TRBV19 and TRBJ2-2; a weak D match, TRBD2 (5 bases). The V gene lost 8 bases and the J gene lost 5 bases, with 21 bases spanning the gap. This CDR3 is 16 amino acids long. In germline, CDR1 is LNHDA, CDR2 SQIVND (reference sequence). The CDR3: CASYGRRLPGTGELFF. In DNA form, the CDR3 reads TGTGCCAGTTATGGTCGTAGGCTCCCGGGGACCGGGGAGCTGTTTTTT.

This clonotype has at least ten counts. This rearrangement joins TRBV28 to TRBJ2-5; 9 bases match TRBD1. The CDR3 runs 12 residues. Germline CDR1 and CDR2: MDHEN and SYDVKM. Trimming took 8 bases from V and 5 from J; bases not matched to a gene: 3. The CDR3 here is CASGQGLETQYF. The CDR3 nucleotides are TGTGCCAGCGGACAGGGGTTGGAGACCCAGTACTTC. Supplemented by reference TRBV28 and TRBJ2-5, the full variable domain reads DVKVTQSSRYLVKRTGEKVFLECVQDMDHENMFWYRQDPGLGLRLIYFSYDVKMKEKGDIPEGYSVSREKKERFSLILESASTNQTSMYLCASGQGLETQYFGPGTRLLVL.

The table lists this clonotype with many counts. The chain uses TRBV2 and TRBJ2-1; 10 nucleotides match TRBD2. Germline CDR1 SNHLY, CDR2 FYNNEI. V lost 3 bases to trimming and J lost 12 bases; unmatched junction nucleotides: 8. The CDR3 sequence is 14 residues long. This CDR3 reads CASSDSGRLTMQFF. CDR3 nucleotide sequence: TGTGCCAGCAGTGATAGCGGGAGGCTTACAATGCAGTTCTTC.

This clonotype occurred many times. V and J are TRBV24-1 and TRBJ1-1; perhaps TRBD1 as D (5 bases). V was clipped by 3 bases and J by 8 bases, with 15 bases between them. CDR3 length: 14 amino acids. Germline CDR1 and CDR2: KGHDR and SFDVKD. The CDR3 spells CATSDGHSSAEAFF. Written as DNA, the CDR3 is TGTGCCACCAGTGATGGACACTCCTCGGCAGAAGCTTTCTTT.

The rearrangement joins TRBV4-1 to TRBJ1-3, with D hard to call. With 6 bases removed from V and 0 bases from J, the gap between germline ends came to 15 bases. CDR3 length: 16 residues. Per the germline V gene, CDR1 is MGHRA and CDR2 is YSYEKL. DNA for the CDR3: TGCGCCAGCAGGAAAAGTGGGTGGGGCTCTGGAAACACCATATATTTT. Residues: CASRKSGWGSGNTIYF.

Notes on this clonotype: At one boundary the junction diverges from the germline segment, which might be a read error. The chain uses TRBV4-2 and TRBJ2-1; D not resolved. This CDR3 comprises 14 residues. CDR1 is LGHNA and CDR2 is YNFKEQ in the germline V gene. The CDR3 nucleotides are TGTGCCAGCAGCCAAGGAAAGCTAAACAATGAGAAGTTCTTC. Translating it yields CASSQGKLNNEKFF.

There are a few counts of this clonotype. V and J are TRBV4-2 and TRBJ2-2; 8 bases align to TRBD2. The germline CDR1 and CDR2 sequences are LGHNA and YNFKEQ. Trimming took 4 bases from V and 4 from J; bases not matched to a gene: 8. The CDR3 sequence is 16 residues long. CDR3 DNA: TGTGCCAGCAGCCCCGAGGGGACTAGGAGCACCGGGGAGCTGTTTTTT. Translating it yields CASSPEGTRSTGELFF.

In its sample, this clonotype was seen many times. This chain joins TRBV20-1 and TRBJ1-2; possible D gene TRBD1, 6 bases. The CDR3 loop spans 12 amino acids. V was shortened by 5 bases and J by 5 bases, with 12 bases between the two germline ends. The germline gives CDR1 DFQATT, CDR2 SNEGSKA (reference sequence). CDR3 sequence reads: CSAYREEYGYTF. CDR3 bases: TGCAGTGCTTACAGGGAAGAGTATGGCTACACCTTC.

This clonotype was detected many times. The chain employs TRBV6-1 and TRBJ2-3, with 13 bases identical to TRBD2. V was pared by 6 bases and J by 1 base, with 10 bases of the junction left unmatched. This CDR3 has 18 residues. CDR1 and CDR2 from the germline V gene are MNHNS and SASEGT. CDR3 amino acids: CASRRNGLAGVGTDTQYF. In DNA form, the CDR3 reads TGTGCCAGCAGACGAAATGGACTAGCGGGAGTAGGCACAGATACGCAGTATTTT.

This clonotype was counted at least ten times. The V and J genes are TRBV13 and TRBJ2-4, with D unclear. The CDR3 runs to 15 residues. V was clipped by 3 bases and J by 0 bases, with 9 bases between them. Germline V gene sequence: CDR1 PRHDT, CDR2 FYEKMQ (reference sequence). CDR3 loop: CASSFYGLAKNIQYF. For the CDR3, the DNA is TGTGCCAGCAGCTTTTATGGCCTAGCCAAAAACATTCAGTACTTC. The full variable domain, in which reference TRBV13 and TRBJ2-4 provide the parts outside the CDR3, is AAGVIQSPRHLIKEKRETATLKCYPIPRHDTVYWYQQGPGQDPQFLISFYEKMQSDKGSIPDRFSAQQFSDYHSELNMSSLELGDSALYFCASSFYGLAKNIQYFGAGTRLSVL.

The rearrangement uses TRBV12-3 or TRBV12-4 and TRBJ1-2; 12 bases match TRBD1. With 7 bases clipped from V and 8 bases from J, the junction kept 8 bases outside the gene matches. This CDR3 comprises 14 residues. This CDR3 is CASKVPGQGAGYTF. Here the CDR3 DNA reads TGTGCCAGCAAAGTACCGGGACAGGGGGCGGGCTACACCTTC.

This clonotype was observed many times. CDR3: CASSPVLEGEQFF. CDR3 DNA sequence: TGTGCCAGCTCACCGGTACTAGAGGGTGAGCAGTTCTTC. The chain joins TRBV18 to TRBJ2-1, with D maybe TRBD2 (5 bases). Germline lookup yields CDR1 KGHSH and CDR2 LQKENI. V gave up 3 bases and J gave up 9 bases, with 12 bases separating them. The length of the CDR3 is 13 residues.

J is TRBJ2-3 and V is TRBV11-2, with 14 bases lining up with TRBD2. The CDR3 runs 17 residues. CDR1 is SGHAT, CDR2 FQNNGV, per germline. With 4 bases clipped from V and 4 bases from J, the junction kept 7 bases outside the gene matches. CDR3 sequence: CASSSGLAGARADTQYF. CDR3 DNA sequence: TGTGCCAGCAGCTCGGGACTAGCGGGAGCGCGCGCAGATACGCAGTATTTT.

Ten or more counts support this clonotype. This rearrangement joins TRBV12-3 or TRBV12-4 to TRBJ2-1; no definite D call. Trimming removed 5 bases at V and 5 bases at J, with 10 bases between. The CDR3 sequence is 13 residues long. In DNA form, the CDR3 reads TGTGCCAGCAGTCCGCGGATCAACAATGAGCAGTTCTTC. The encoded protein is CASSPRINNEQFF.

This clonotype showed up many times. The V and J genes are TRBV5-1 and TRBJ1-4, with D hard to call. Looked up from germline, CDR1 is SGHRS and CDR2 is YFSETQ. The V end was cut by 0 bases, the J end by 8 bases, with 11 bases between. The CDR3 length is 14 residues. DNA of the CDR3: TGCGCCAGCAGCTTGGCGCCAGGTGGCGAAAAACTGTTTTTT. It yields the protein CASSLAPGGEKLFF.

This clonotype has only a few counts. This chain links TRBV20-1 with TRBJ2-1; D possibly uses TRBD1 or TRBD2 (7 bases each). Germline CDR1 is DFQATT and CDR2 is SNEGSKA (reference sequence). The ends were cut back, 5 bases at V and 5 bases at J, with 13 bases in the middle. The CDR3 has 13 residues. CDR3 in DNA: TGCAGTGCTCAGGGGGGGGGAGACAATGAGCAGTTCTTC. Protein: CSAQGGGDNEQFF.

The chain employs TRBV5-1 and TRBJ2-5; tentative D call: TRBD2 (6 bases). The CDR3 length is 14 residues. Germline loops: CDR1 SGHRS, CDR2 YFSETQ. Trimming shortened V by 4 bases and J by 4 bases, and 14 bases separated the two germline ends. The DNA of the CDR3 is TGCGCCAGCAGCGTGGGACGGGGAGGAGAGACCCAGTACTTC. Its translation: CASSVGRGGETQYF.

This clonotype was detected ten times or more. The chain recombines TRBV7-6 with TRBJ1-3; D unresolved. CDR1 and CDR2 from the germline V gene are SGHVS and FNYEAQ. With 5 bases removed from V and 4 bases from J, the gap between germline ends came to 9 bases. This CDR3 is built from 13 residues. The DNA of the CDR3 is TGTGCCAGCAGCCCCTTATCCGGAAACACCATATATTTT. As protein: CASSPLSGNTIYF.

This clonotype was seen a handful of times. This chain uses TRBV6-5 with TRBJ2-1; D gene uncertain. The CDR3 loop spans 14 amino acids. Trimming removed 2 bases from V and 8 bases from J, with 13 bases in between. The V gene's germline CDR1 is MNHEY and CDR2 SVGAGI. The CDR3 loop is CASSYGVPPHEQFF. Written as DNA, the CDR3 is TGTGCCAGCAGTTACGGAGTCCCCCCCCATGAGCAGTTCTTC.

J is TRBJ2-2 and V is TRBV30; the D gene is possibly TRBD2 (5 bases). The V gene lost 4 bases and the J gene lost 4 bases, with 13 bases spanning the gap. The CDR3 length is 14 residues. Germline V CDR1 and CDR2: GTSNPN, SVGIG (reference sequence). The CDR3: CAWTPTTGTGELFF. The DNA for the CDR3 is TGTGCCTGGACCCCGACTACCGGCACCGGGGAGCTGTTTTTT.

This clonotype was seen ten or more times. V is TRBV20-1 and J is TRBJ2-1; perhaps TRBD1 as D (6 bases). V shed 5 bases and J shed 6 bases, with 23 bases lying between them. Germline V gives CDR1 DFQATT, CDR2 SNEGSKA (reference sequence). This CDR3 comprises 16 residues. This CDR3 is CSAANNRANPLNEQFF. The CDR3 DNA follows: TGCAGTGCTGCAAACAACAGGGCTAACCCACTCAATGAGCAGTTCTTC.

This clonotype has ten or more counts. The J gene is TRBJ2-5, the V gene TRBV2, with D unresolved. The CDR3 totals 12 residues. V was cut by 8 bases and J by 5 bases, with 12 bases left in between. The germline gives CDR1 SNHLY, CDR2 FYNNEI. DNA of the CDR3: TGTGCCAGCCGAGGCCTGGTTGAGACCCAGTACTTC. It codes for CASRGLVETQYF.

This clonotype was counted only a few times. The rearrangement links TRBV20-1 to TRBJ2-5; unclear D gene. CDR3 length equals 16 residues. Germline V gene data show CDR1 as DFQATT and CDR2 as SNEGSKA (reference sequence). V lost 0 bases and J lost 0, with 14 bases in between. The DNA of the CDR3 is TGCAGTGCTAGAGAATCTGCCGCCGCACACCAAGAGACCCAGTACTTC. Residues: CSARESAAAHQETQYF.

This clonotype occurred a few times. The chain carries TRBV5-1 and TRBJ2-1, with 7 bases identical to TRBD1. The germline CDR1 and CDR2 sequences are SGHRS and YFSETQ. This CDR3 is built from 13 residues. Trimming removed 4 bases from V and 10 bases from J; junction bases left unmatched: 8. The CDR3 nucleotides read TGCGCCAGCAGCGACCTAGGGGGCTGGGAGCAGTTCTTC. This sequence encodes CASSDLGGWEQFF.

This clonotype was observed many times. The chain employs TRBV4-1 and TRBJ2-7, with a weak D call TRBD2 (5 bases). Germline-derived CDR1 and CDR2 are MGHRA and YSYEKL. V was shortened by 0 bases and J by 5 bases, with 14 bases between the two germline ends. The length of the CDR3 is 15 residues. Here the CDR3 DNA reads TGCGCCAGCAGCCAAGACCCGGGGTACCCCAACGAGCAGTACTTC. Amino acids: CASSQDPGYPNEQYF.